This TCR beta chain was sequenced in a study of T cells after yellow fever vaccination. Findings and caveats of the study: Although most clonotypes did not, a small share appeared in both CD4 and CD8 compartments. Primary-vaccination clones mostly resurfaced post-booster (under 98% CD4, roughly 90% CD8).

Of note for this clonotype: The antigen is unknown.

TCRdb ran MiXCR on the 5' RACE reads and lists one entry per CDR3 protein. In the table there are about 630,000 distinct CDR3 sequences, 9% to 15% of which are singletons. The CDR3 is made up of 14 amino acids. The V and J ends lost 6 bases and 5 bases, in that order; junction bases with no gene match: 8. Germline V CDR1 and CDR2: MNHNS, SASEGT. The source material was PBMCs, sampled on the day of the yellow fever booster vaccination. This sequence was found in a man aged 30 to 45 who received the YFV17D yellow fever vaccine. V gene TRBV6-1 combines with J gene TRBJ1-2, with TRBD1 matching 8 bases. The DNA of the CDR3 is TGTGCCAGCAGGAGACAGGGGTCCCCTTATGGCTACACCTTC. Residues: CASRRQGSPYGYTF.